The source of this T cell receptor beta chain is a study of CD8+ T cells in alopecia areata. The overall study: Percent of scalp involved defined treated patients' severity scores.

This clone was detected a few times. After isolation, RNA underwent reverse transcription to generate cDNA as the sequencing template. Sequencing used immunoSEQ multiplex PCR; TCRdb keeps in-frame clones, though not all of them. The table has about 90,000 clones, about 44% seen once; the top ten hold 15% to 20%. Germline lookup yields CDR1 ENHRY and CDR2 SYGVKD. V shed 3 bases, J shed 1 base, and the junction held 5 bases outside the gene matches. The CDR3 has 15 residues. As for treatment: oral pan-JAK inhibitor, 5-10 mg twice daily. The TCR sequence derives from a human donor with alopecia areata. Sequenced here: CD8+ T cells sorted from blood, sampled at week 24, from a patient treated with tofacitinib. This sequence joins TRBV10-3 and TRBJ1-1; 7 bases line up with TRBD1. The CDR3 DNA sequence: TGTGCCATCAGTGACCAAGGGGGCCGGAACACTGAAGCTTTCTTT. Encoded protein: CAISDQGGRNTEAFF.